Presented here are 26 T cell receptor beta chains from one specimen sequenced in a study of shared clonotypes between healthy human individuals. Sequenced by immunoSEQ multiplex PCR; TCRdb stores in-frame clones only, minus some. The sample records 2,500,000 or so clones, roughly 92% being singletons. The sample was naive CD4+ T cells from PBMCs. Subset indicated: CD45RA+ positively selected. These receptors came from a man aged 18 to 30 in good health. Some clones in this sample may be carry-over from other donors' samples.

V gene TRBV5-6 combines with J gene TRBJ1-5; no clear D. V shed 2 bases and J shed 1 base, with 7 bases lying between them. The CDR3 is made up of 14 amino acids. CDR1 SGHDT and CDR2 YYEEEE come from the germline V gene. The CDR3 here is CASSFGQSNQPQHF. DNA of the CDR3: TGTGCCAGCAGCTTTGGCCAGAGCAATCAGCCCCAGCATTTT.

This chain links TRBV28 with TRBJ1-1; D is perhaps TRBD1 (5 bases). The CDR3 extends over 15 amino acids. V lost 5 bases, J lost 4 bases, and 17 bases lay in between. Germline CDR1 reads MDHEN; CDR2 reads SYDVKM. The CDR3, as DNA: TGTGCCAGCAGTACTACGGCGCGGGGGGGCACTGAAGCTTTCTTT. Translated, it gives CASSTTARGGTEAFF. The variable domain in full, completed from reference TRBV28 and TRBJ1-1, reads DVKVTQSSRYLVKRTGEKVFLECVQDMDHENMFWYRQDPGLGLRLIYFSYDVKMKEKGDIPEGYSVSREKKERFSLILESASTNQTSMYLCASSTTARGGTEAFFGQGTRLTVV.

The chain employs TRBV6-1 and TRBJ1-2; possibly TRBD1 for D (5 bases). Germline-derived CDR1 and CDR2 are MNHNS and SASEGT. V gave up 8 bases and J gave up 7 bases, with 14 bases separating them. This CDR3 comprises 12 residues. CDR3 in DNA: TGTGCCAGCCGTGGTGGGGGTAGTGGCTACACCTTC. Translated, it gives CASRGGGSGYTF.

This chain connects TRBV6-1 to TRBJ2-7; 10 bases are shared with TRBD1. After removal of 10 bases from V and 6 bases from J, the junction contained 15 bases not matched to a gene. The CDR3 totals 15 residues. CDR1 and CDR2 from the germline V gene are MNHNS and SASEGT. In DNA, the CDR3 is TGTGCCACGCTCCGGGGGACAGGGGTCTCGGCCGAGCAGTACTTC. It codes for CATLRGTGVSAEQYF.

As to this clone: Other DNA variants within this sample encode the same CDR3. This chain joins TRBV7-9 and TRBJ2-3; D ambiguous. This CDR3 has 14 residues. Germline CDR1 reads SEHNR; CDR2 reads FQNEAQ (reference sequence). Trimming stripped 0 bases from V and 2 bases from J, with 6 bases between. For the CDR3, the DNA is TGTGCCAGCAGCTTAGCTGGCTCCACAGATACGCAGTATTTT. Residues: CASSLAGSTDTQYF.

V is TRBV9 and J is TRBJ2-7; possibly TRBD2 for D (6 bases). There are 15 residues in the CDR3. Trimming took 2 bases from V and 3 from J, leaving 15 bases between them. In germline, CDR1 is SGDLS, CDR2 YYNGEE. CDR3 nucleotide sequence: TGTGCCAGCAGCGTCGCTAGCGCCCTGATCTACGAGCAGTACTTC. Amino acid sequence: CASSVASALIYEQYF.

V and J are TRBV28 and TRBJ2-1, with D perhaps given as TRBD1 or TRBD2 (6 bases each). The CDR3 loop spans 14 amino acids. Germline assignment: CDR1 MDHEN and CDR2 SYDVKM. Trimming took off 8 bases at V and 3 bases at J, with 14 bases between the two ends. CDR3 bases: TGTGCCAGCCGCCATCGGGGGCTCTACAATGAGCAGTTCTTC. This gives the protein CASRHRGLYNEQFF.

This clone was counted once. The chain is built from TRBV27 and TRBJ2-7; 9 nucleotides align to TRBD2. From germline, CDR1 is MNHEY and CDR2 SMNVEV (reference sequence). This CDR3 has 17 residues. The trim removed 5 bases at V and 0 bases at J, leaving 11 bases unmatched. The CDR3 DNA reads TGTGCCAGCAGTAAGCCGATAAATAGCGGGAGCTCCTACGAGCAGTACTTC. Its protein product is CASSKPINSGSSYEQYF.

This chain joins TRBV11-3 and TRBJ2-2; a weak D match, TRBD2 (5 bases). From germline, CDR1 is SGHNT and CDR2 YENEEA. CDR3 size: 18 residues. V lost 1 base and J lost 5, with 20 bases in between. The CDR3 spells CASSLASRLAEGTGELFF. CDR3 bases: TGTGCCAGCAGCTTAGCAAGTAGGCTAGCCGAAGGTACCGGGGAGCTGTTTTTT.

The chain carries TRBV12-2 and TRBJ1-1. TRBV12-2 constitutes a pseudogene. The CDR3 loop spans 13 amino acids. CDR3 loop: CASRLEWGNEAFF. CDR3 bases: TGTGCAAGTCGCTTAGAATGGGGGAATGAAGCTTTCTTT.

This clone was observed a single time. This chain joins TRBV7-9 and TRBJ2-2; D gene uncertain. Trimming removed 10 bases at V and 0 bases at J, with 12 bases between. The CDR3 length is 14 residues. CDR1 is SEHNR and CDR2 is FQNEAQ in the germline V gene (reference sequence). The CDR3 DNA sequence: TGTGCCATCACGAATCAGGCGAACACCGGGGAGCTGTTTTTT. The encoded protein is CAITNQANTGELFF.

The rearrangement joins TRBV5-1 to TRBJ2-1; 8 nucleotides match TRBD1. The CDR3 runs 17 residues. Germline V gene lookup returns CDR1 SGHRS and CDR2 YFSETQ. The V segment lost 3 bases and the J segment 1 base; nucleotides outside the gene matches: 9. The CDR3 here is CASSSTGRGQSYNEQFF. The CDR3 coding sequence is TGCGCCAGCAGCTCTACGGGCAGGGGGCAATCCTACAATGAGCAGTTCTTC.

The CDR3 bases are TGTGCCAGCAGCGCCTGGGGGCAGGGAAGGACTGAAGCTTTCTTT. It yields the protein CASSAWGQGRTEAFF. V is TRBV5-6 and J is TRBJ1-1; TRBD1 is a possible D gene (6 bases). CDR1 is SGHDT and CDR2 is YYEEEE in the germline V gene. The CDR3 has 15 amino acids. Trimming left V 4 bases short and J 5 bases short, with 18 bases between.

This chain links TRBV5-1 with TRBJ2-7; 10 bases line up with TRBD1. Unmatched junction bases numbered 9, after V lost 2 bases and J lost 7 bases. This CDR3 region has 15 residues. In germline, CDR1 is SGHRS, CDR2 YFSETQ. The CDR3: CASSLTGTGAREQYF. CDR3 DNA: TGCGCCAGCAGCTTAACCGGGACAGGGGCTCGAGAGCAGTACTTC.

This clone was counted only a few times. The chain joins TRBV7-2 to TRBJ2-5; D is undetermined. Germline V gene sequence: CDR1 SGHTA, CDR2 FQGNSA. The CDR3 covers 14 residues. Between the trimmed V and J ends, which lost 6 bases and 2 bases, there was a span of 13 bases. CDR3 nucleotide sequence: TGTGCCAGCAGTCCCCCCGGGTCTCAAGAGACCCAGTACTTC. Protein product: CASSPPGSQETQYF.

The rearrangement links TRBV9 to TRBJ1-2; TRBD1 aligns across 9 bases. The V gene's germline CDR1 is SGDLS and CDR2 YYNGEE. With V trimmed by 3 bases and J by 9 bases, 15 bases remained unmatched. CDR3 length: 16 residues. CDR3 bases: TGTGCCAGCAGCGATCTTTCACAGGGGGCGTTAGGCAGCTACACCTTC. This codes for CASSDLSQGALGSYTF.

This clone has just one count. The identical CDR3 is also encoded by other nucleotide sequences in the sample. The genes are TRBV6-5 and TRBJ2-7; 11 bases fit TRBD2. This CDR3 contains 15 residues. The ends lost 0 bases at V and 4 bases at J; junction bases unmatched: 2. From germline, CDR1 is MNHEY and CDR2 SVGAGI. CDR3 sequence: CASSYSLAGGYEQYF. CDR3 nucleotide sequence: TGTGCCAGCAGTTACTCTCTAGCGGGAGGATACGAGCAGTACTTC.

The chain couples TRBV6-1 to TRBJ2-7; perhaps TRBD2 as D (6 bases). This CDR3 is 18 amino acids long. Deletions cut 4 bases from V and 0 bases from J, with 22 bases between. CDR1 and CDR2 from the germline V gene are MNHNS and SASEGT. Here the CDR3 DNA reads TGTGCCAGCAGTGTACAACCCGCCTCGGGGGTAAGCTCCTACGAGCAGTACTTC. It codes for CASSVQPASGVSSYEQYF.

The chain joins TRBV14 to TRBJ2-1, with 9 bases lining up with TRBD1. J was trimmed by 0 bases and V by 3 bases; bases with no gene match: 6. This CDR3 is 17 amino acids long. Germline loops: CDR1 SGHDN, CDR2 FVKESK. CDR3 bases: TGTGCCAGCAGCCATCCGACAGGGGGAAGCTCCTACAATGAGCAGTTCTTC. Its translation is CASSHPTGGSSYNEQFF.

This chain joins TRBV5-4 and TRBJ2-5; no definite D call. Germline values: CDR1 SGHNT, CDR2 YYREEE (reference sequence). V shed 3 bases and J shed 3 bases, with 6 bases lying between them. The CDR3 sequence is 12 residues long. Here the CDR3 DNA reads TGTGCCAGCAGCTCCCCCAAAGAGACCCAGTACTTC. Amino acid sequence: CASSSPKETQYF.

The rearrangement uses TRBV7-8 and TRBJ2-2; either TRBD1 or TRBD2 may supply D (6 bases each). CDR3 length: 14 amino acids. Germline V gene sequence: CDR1 SGHVS, CDR2 FQNEAQ. V dropped 2 bases and J dropped 6 bases, with 10 bases sitting between them. For the CDR3, the DNA is TGTGCCAGCAGCTTATACAGGGAGGCCGGGGAGCTGTTTTTT. Protein product: CASSLYREAGELFF.

The chain uses TRBV19 and TRBJ2-1; TRBD2 matches at 9 bases. Germline CDR1 is LNHDA and CDR2 is SQIVND (reference sequence). Trimming at V came to 1 base and at J to 0 bases, leaving 4 bases not matched to a gene. This CDR3 is built from 17 residues. The CDR3 coding sequence is TGTGCCAGTAGTATAGCCTCACTAGCGGGCTCCTACAATGAGCAGTTCTTC. This sequence encodes CASSIASLAGSYNEQFF.

The gene calls are TRBV7-6 and TRBJ2-1; 7 positions match TRBD1. CDR3 length: 15 residues. Trimming removed 5 bases from V and 7 bases from J; junction bases left unmatched: 11. Per germline, CDR1 SGHVS and CDR2 FNYEAQ. The CDR3, as DNA: TGTGCCAGCAGCATACGACAGGGATTGGTAAATGAGCAGTTCTTC. It codes for CASSIRQGLVNEQFF.

The genes are TRBV27 and TRBJ1-2; 8 positions match TRBD1. V trimming: 0 bases; J trimming: 0 bases; junction bases outside the gene matches: 3. The CDR3 spans 16 residues. Germline V gene sequence: CDR1 MNHEY, CDR2 SMNVEV (reference sequence). The CDR3 here is CASSLSTGEANYGYTF. CDR3 nucleotides: TGTGCCAGCAGTTTATCGACAGGGGAGGCTAACTATGGCTACACCTTC.

This chain links TRBV6-1 with TRBJ2-7; D is unclear. This CDR3 is built from 14 residues. Trimming shortened V by 7 bases and J by 6 bases, and 19 bases separated the two germline ends. The germline V gene encodes CDR1 MNHNS and CDR2 SASEGT. DNA for the CDR3: TGTGCCAGCATAGAAAGAGGAGTTATAGGCGAGCAGTACTTC. This sequence encodes CASIERGVIGEQYF.

About this clone itself: At the DNA level, this CDR3 is encoded by other sequences in the same sample as well. The chain joins TRBV6-5 to TRBJ2-7, with 8 bases identical to TRBD1. The junction had 6 bases not matched to a gene; V was cut back by 5 bases and J by 0 bases. The CDR3 spans 15 residues. Germline V gene lookup returns CDR1 MNHEY and CDR2 SVGAGI. The CDR3 bases are TGTGCCAGCAGTCCACGAACAGGGGGCTCCTACGAGCAGTACTTC. This encodes CASSPRTGGSYEQYF.